A selection of T cell receptor beta chains follows, all from one sample in a study of blood T cell repertoires in COVID-19. Sequencing used immunoSEQ multiplex PCR; TCRdb keeps in-frame clones, though not all of them. Among 130,000 to 150,000 clones listed, roughly 89% were seen once. The sequencing input was peripheral blood. The receptors here all came from a human donor in a cohort sampled during active COVID-19. The CDR3 runs from the conserved cysteine through the conserved F or W. A D gene is named only where the DNA matches it firmly. Clone size is shown for a subset of rows, as once, few, many or a class of expanded clone.

clone_size j_call d_call v_call cdr3_aa cdr3_nt
. TRBJ1-1 TRBD1 TRBV28 CASSFPGGIGRLAFF TGTGCCAGCAGTTTCCCAGGGGGTATAGGTCGGCTCGCTTTCTTT
. TRBJ1-2 TRBD1 TRBV3-1/TRBV3-2 CASSQGVMGQGNYGYTF TGTGCCAGCAGCCAAGGTGTTATGGGACAGGGAAACTATGGCTACACCTTC
. TRBJ1-2 . TRBV29-1 CSVRSGEANYGYTF TGCAGCGTCCGATCGGGGGAGGCTAACTATGGCTACACCTTC
. TRBJ1-1 . TRBV27 CASSLSQGNAEAFF TGTGCCAGCAGTTTATCCCAGGGGAACGCTGAAGCTTTCTTT
. TRBJ1-3 . TRBV27 CASSSTQVQDGNTIYF TGTGCCAGCAGTTCCACACAGGTTCAGGACGGAAACACCATATATTTT
. TRBJ1-5 TRBD1 TRBV4-3 CASSQDAGDRYSNQPQHF TGCGCCAGCAGCCAAGATGCTGGGGACAGATATAGCAATCAGCCCCAGCATTTT
. TRBJ1-3 . TRBV9 CASSVRMGGVTSGNTIYF TGTGCCAGCAGCGTCCGTATGGGCGGGGTCACCTCTGGAAACACCATATATTTT
once TRBJ2-4 . TRBV29-1 CSVGGTKNIQYF TGCAGCGTTGGAGGGACCAAAAACATTCAGTACTTC
. TRBJ2-7 . TRBV7-2 CASSLSYEQYF TGTGCCAGCAGCTTGAGCTACGAGCAGTACTTC
once TRBJ2-1 . TRBV2 CASGQSSGYNEQFF TGTGCCAGCGGACAGTCGTCTGGCTACAATGAGCAGTTCTTC
. TRBJ2-2 TRBD2 TRBV7-3 CASSLGLAGAGELFF TGTGCCAGCAGCTTAGGACTAGCGGGGGCCGGGGAGCTGTTTTTT
. TRBJ1-2 . TRBV7-3 CASSLTGGYGYTF TGTGCCAGCAGCTTAACGGGGGGCTATGGCTACACCTTC
. TRBJ2-7 . TRBV15 CATSRETSGYEKNEQYF TGTGCCACCAGCAGAGAAACTAGTGGGTATGAGAAAAACGAGCAGTACTTC
. TRBJ2-5 TRBD2 TRBV7-3 CASSLQRGGQETQYF TGTGCCAGCAGCTTGCAGCGGGGGGGACAAGAGACCCAGTACTTC
. TRBJ2-1 . TRBV4-1 CASSQFDRSSYNEQFF TGCGCCAGCAGCCAATTCGACAGGAGCTCCTACAATGAGCAGTTCTTC